This record covers a single TCR beta chain. The antigen is unknown. The data originate from a study of T cells expressing NK-cell markers. Across the whole study: In the group of eight sequenced donors, seven were HCMV-seropositive and one was seronegative.

Study observations and caveats: It is unclear if expanded NKG2C-expressing clones target HCMV antigens.

UMIs accompanied the 5'RACE template switching by which TCR beta cDNA was made. One entry per CDR3 protein, without DNA, is what TCRdb gives after re-calling the 5' RACE reads. The table for this sample gives about half a million distinct CDR3 sequences. This clonotype was sampled from a woman in her forties or fifties in good health. The sample consisted of blood T cells: a sorted CD56 or NKG2C T cell subset, CD4+ or CD8+ T cells, or bulk PBMC T cells (not recorded which).

The CDR3 protein is CASSKGGGCSYNEQFF. The chain links TRBV21-1 to TRBJ2-1. TRBV21-1 is a recognized pseudogene. The CDR3 is 16 amino acids.